The sample holds many counts of the clone carrying this T cell receptor (beta chain). This record comes from a study of regulatory T cells in long-lasting Graves disease. Stated time point: newly diagnosed GD, antithyroid drugs for less than 3 months. TCR sequences were obtained from RNA taken from PBMCs. iRepertoire HTBI primers and Arm-PCR of CDR3 regions built TCR beta libraries. MiXCR, run by TCRdb on the multiplex PCR reads, gives a single entry per CDR3 protein. The sample carries a few hundred thousand distinct CDR3 sequences, approximately 18% recorded once. The junction had 21 bases not matched to a gene; V was cut back by 6 bases and J by 3 bases. The CDR3 has 20 amino acids. Germline CDR1 reads MNHNS; CDR2 reads SASEGT. The same specimen was also included in a second study, on T cells in Graves' hyperthyroidism and ophthalmopathy.

V usage is TRBV6-1 and J usage is TRBJ2-1; 9 nucleotides align to TRBD1. The receptor was isolated from a woman in her 30s with Graves disease. Material: peripheral blood mononuclear cells (PBMCs), obtained at new diagnosis, from a patient treated with antithyroid drugs. The CDR3 DNA sequence: TGTGCCAGCAGCCGTACCCTACTAAGGCCCAGGACAGGGGTCTACAATGAGCAGTTCTTC. Translating it yields CASSRTLLRPRTGVYNEQFF.